This T cell receptor (beta chain) is from a study of blood T cell repertoires in COVID-19. At the level of the study: From T cells, B-cell-depleted T cells, or PBMCs came the material, which was cDNA or gDNA.

V was clipped by 3 bases and J by 6 bases, with 12 bases between them. The CDR3 runs to 13 residues. The germline gives CDR1 LGHDT, CDR2 YNNKEL (reference sequence). In the authors' methods: Scientists estimated how many nucleated cells there were by amplifying reference gene primers. Clones were read by immunoSEQ multiplex PCR, and TCRdb kept only the in-frame ones, dropping some. V and J calls and clone size are as listed in that table; D and trimming were resolved from the DNA. The table has roughly 100,000 clones, 85% seen once. The sequence was collected from a human donor in a cohort sampled during active COVID-19. The V call is TRBV3-1 (or the pseudogene TRBV3-2), the J call TRBJ2-7; D is possibly TRBD2 (5 bases). The sequenced sample was peripheral blood. The DNA for the CDR3 is TGTGCCAGCAGCCAGACTCGGGGAAGCGAGCAGTACTTC. Its translation: CASSQTRGSEQYF.